The 27 T cell receptor beta chains given below trace back to one sample, sequenced in a study of CD8 T cells in ankylosing spondylitis. One entry per CDR3 protein, called by TCRdb with MiXCR from the 5' RACE reads. The sample lists 150,000 to 250,000 distinct CDR3 sequences, over 10% occurring once. The source material was blood, either unsorted or a sorted T cell fraction (not recorded which). The receptors here all came from a male donor with ankylosing spondylitis or in good health (not recorded which).

The chain recombines TRBV5-1 with TRBJ2-3, with D hard to call. Trimming took 2 bases from V and 7 from J, leaving 5 bases between them. Germline lookup yields CDR1 SGHRS and CDR2 YFSETQ. This CDR3 has 11 amino acids. CDR3 residues: CASSFGHTQYF. Here the CDR3 DNA reads TGCGCCAGCAGCTTCGGACATACGCAGTATTTT.

V gene TRBV5-5 combines with J gene TRBJ1-1, with no clear D. The CDR3 consists of 14 residues. V lost 0 bases and J lost 3, with 9 bases in between. Germline lookup yields CDR1 SGHKS and CDR2 YYEKEE (reference sequence). CDR3 coding DNA: TGTGCCAGCAGCTTGGAGGCTGGTTACACTGAAGCTTTCTTT. Its translation is CASSLEAGYTEAFF.

Only a few counts were recorded for this clonotype. The gene calls are TRBV11-1 and TRBJ2-3, with 7 bases matching TRBD2. V was pared by 4 bases and J by 3 bases, with 4 bases of the junction left unmatched. Germline V lookup: CDR1 SGHAT, CDR2 FQDESV (reference sequence). This CDR3 is 14 amino acids long. CDR3 nucleotide sequence: TGTGCCAGCAGCTCTTGGGGAGGGACAGATACGCAGTATTTT. Residues: CASSSWGGTDTQYF.

J is TRBJ2-5 and V is TRBV3-1, with D possibly matching TRBD2 (5 bases). Trimming took off 1 base at V and 2 bases at J, with 17 bases between the two ends. There are 17 residues in the CDR3. Per the germline V gene, CDR1 is LGHDT and CDR2 is YNNKEL (reference sequence). The CDR3 sequence is CASSQGGSVALQETQYF. The CDR3 DNA reads as TGTGCCAGCAGCCAAGGTGGCTCGGTAGCGCTGCAAGAGACCCAGTACTTC.

The chain joins TRBV27 to TRBJ2-4; 13 bases match TRBD2. Trimming at V came to 4 bases and at J to 4 bases, leaving 4 bases not matched to a gene. The germline V gene encodes CDR1 MNHEY and CDR2 SMNVEV (reference sequence). The CDR3 consists of 16 residues. The CDR3 coding sequence is TGTGCCAGCAGTTACGGGACTAGCGGGGCGAAAAACATTCAGTACTTC. Residues: CASSYGTSGAKNIQYF.

This clonotype was counted between two and nine times. This chain joins TRBV27 and TRBJ2-7, with D possibly matching TRBD2 (6 bases). The V end lost 2 bases, the J end lost 3 bases, and 8 bases lay between the germline ends. The CDR3 totals 13 residues. The germline gives CDR1 MNHEY, CDR2 SMNVEV (reference sequence). The CDR3: CASSLSGYYEQYF. CDR3 DNA sequence: TGTGCCAGCAGTTTAAGCGGGTACTACGAGCAGTACTTC.

This clonotype occurred a few times. This rearrangement joins TRBV14 to TRBJ2-1; tentatively, D is TRBD2 (6 bases). Per germline, CDR1 SGHDN and CDR2 FVKESK. V lost 0 bases and J 4 bases, leaving 16 bases between the germline ends. The CDR3 covers 17 residues. CDR3 in amino acids: CASSQDRGLLLYNEQFF. DNA for the CDR3: TGTGCCAGCAGCCAAGACCGGGGACTCCTCCTATACAATGAGCAGTTCTTC.

A few counts support this clonotype. The chain has TRBV12-3 or TRBV12-4 and TRBJ2-5; D perhaps matches TRBD1 (6 bases). The germline V and J ends were trimmed by 4 bases and 5 bases, with 8 bases remaining between them. This CDR3 has 12 amino acids. The CDR3 sequence is CASSWTAETQYF. The CDR3 region has the DNA TGTGCCAGCAGTTGGACAGCTGAGACCCAGTACTTC.

This chain uses TRBV6-1 with TRBJ1-5; the D is unclear. The ends were cut back, 2 bases at V and 3 bases at J, with 8 bases in the middle. The V gene's germline CDR1 is MNHNS and CDR2 SASEGT. CDR3 length equals 14 residues. CDR3 sequence (DNA): TGTGCCAGCAGTGAATCGGCAGACAATCAGCCCCAGCATTTT. Protein: CASSESADNQPQHF.

The chain employs TRBV9 and TRBJ1-6, with D tentatively TRBD1 (5 bases). The germline V gene encodes CDR1 SGDLS and CDR2 YYNGEE. The CDR3 is 15 residues long. Between the trimmed V and J ends, which lost 0 bases and 9 bases, there was a span of 13 bases. Here the CDR3 reads CASSVDGGAGSPLHF. The CDR3 coding sequence is TGTGCCAGCAGCGTAGACGGGGGAGCTGGTTCACCCCTCCACTTT.

The rearrangement uses TRBV7-9 and TRBJ1-2, with a tentative D call TRBD1 (5 bases). Germline loops: CDR1 SEHNR, CDR2 FQNEAQ (reference sequence). The CDR3 contains 13 residues. With 2 bases removed from V and 8 bases from J, the gap between germline ends came to 12 bases. The CDR3 loop reads CASSLLGVGGYTF. The CDR3 region has the DNA TGTGCCAGCAGCTTACTGGGGGTTGGCGGCTACACCTTC.

This chain joins TRBV4-1 and TRBJ2-7; 9 nucleotides agree with TRBD1. Germline V CDR1 and CDR2: MGHRA, YSYEKL. This CDR3 is built from 16 residues. V gave up 0 bases and J gave up 5 bases; unmatched junction bases: 8. CDR3 in DNA: TGCGCCAGCAGCCAAGATAGGGGACAGGGACGTGACGAGCAGTACTTC. Amino acid sequence: CASSQDRGQGRDEQYF.

CDR3 DNA sequence: TGTGCCAGCAGTGACGCCGCGTATAGCAATCAGCCCCAGCATTTT. Protein: CASSDAAYSNQPQHF. The V call is TRBV6-1, the J call TRBJ1-5; D unresolved. Trimming shortened V by 3 bases and J by 0 bases, and 9 bases separated the two germline ends. This CDR3 contains 15 residues. The V gene's germline CDR1 is MNHNS and CDR2 SASEGT.

The sample holds many counts of this clonotype. This sequence joins TRBV10-3 and TRBJ2-5; 8 bases fit TRBD1. This CDR3 region has 13 residues. Losses at the gene ends were 4 bases for V and 4 bases for J; bases not matched to a gene: 2. Germline CDR1 reads ENHRY; CDR2 reads SYGVKD. In nucleotides, the CDR3 is TGTGCCATCAGTGCGGACAGGGTAGAGACCCAGTACTTC. Translating gives CAISADRVETQYF.

This clonotype was seen a handful of times. The chain links TRBV6-5 to TRBJ1-1; 8 bases match TRBD1. Trimming cost V 2 bases and J 3 bases; bases outside gene matches: 5. Per germline, CDR1 MNHEY and CDR2 SVGAGI. The CDR3 is 15 amino acids. In nucleotides, the CDR3 is TGTGCCAGCAGTTACACGACAGGGGATTACACTGAAGCTTTCTTT. This gives the protein CASSYTTGDYTEAFF.

A few counts support this clonotype. This chain joins TRBV6-1 and TRBJ2-3; tentatively, D is TRBD1 (6 bases). In germline, CDR1 is MNHNS, CDR2 SASEGT. This CDR3 has 13 residues. V lost 7 bases and J 5 bases, leaving 13 bases between the germline ends. CDR3 nucleotide sequence: TGTGCCAGCAATACAGGGAGCGGAGATACGCAGTATTTT. It yields the protein CASNTGSGDTQYF.

The chain joins TRBV6-1 to TRBJ1-5; D may be TRBD1 (5 bases). This CDR3 region has 14 residues. Germline loops: CDR1 MNHNS, CDR2 SASEGT. Trimming pared 9 bases from V and 2 bases from J, leaving 14 bases between. CDR3 loop: CASLRVPGNQPQHF. The CDR3 bases are TGTGCCAGTCTCAGGGTACCCGGCAATCAGCCCCAGCATTTT.

CDR3 protein: CASSLGDSRTDTQYF. As DNA, the CDR3 is TGTGCCAGCAGTTTGGGGGACTCCCGCACAGATACGCAGTATTTT. This sequence joins TRBV12-3 or TRBV12-4 and TRBJ2-3; TRBD2 might be the D (6 bases). CDR3 size: 15 residues. Trimming took 3 bases from V and 1 from J, leaving 11 bases between them.

Many counts were recorded for this clonotype. V usage is TRBV12-3 or TRBV12-4 and J usage is TRBJ2-7; perhaps D is TRBD1 or TRBD2 (5 bases each). The CDR3 loop spans 13 amino acids. V lost 3 bases and J 1 base, leaving 7 bases between the germline ends. CDR3 residues: CASSLRGSYEQYF. Here the CDR3 DNA reads TGTGCCAGCAGTTTGAGGGGTTCCTACGAGCAGTACTTC.

V is TRBV6-2 or TRBV6-3 and J is TRBJ1-3; no firm D call. With 3 bases removed from V and 7 bases from J, the gap between germline ends came to 22 bases. The CDR3 extends over 17 amino acids. Germline V gene lookup returns CDR1 MNHEY and CDR2 SVGEGT. Here the CDR3 DNA reads TGTGCCAGCAGTTATAGGTACCCCCTCCTTTTCGGGAACACCATATATTTT. Its translation is CASSYRYPLLFGNTIYF.

The gene calls are TRBV15 and TRBJ2-7; 9 bases match TRBD1. Looked up from germline, CDR1 is LNHNV and CDR2 is YYDKDF (reference sequence). The CDR3 covers 15 residues. J lost 4 bases, V lost 0 bases, and 4 bases had no gene match. The CDR3 loop reads CATSRDYGTGYEQYF. The CDR3 nucleotides are TGTGCCACCAGCAGAGATTACGGGACAGGGTACGAGCAGTACTTC.

A few counts support this clonotype. The genes are TRBV5-5 and TRBJ1-2; weak D call: TRBD1 (5 bases). The CDR3 covers 13 residues. V was cut by 3 bases and J by 4 bases, with 10 bases left in between. Germline V gene data show CDR1 as SGHKS and CDR2 as YYEKEE (reference sequence). The CDR3 protein is CASSSRDSYGYTF. CDR3 bases: TGTGCCAGCAGCTCCAGGGACTCCTATGGCTACACCTTC.

This clonotype was counted only a few times. The rearrangement joins TRBV4-1 to TRBJ1-1, with D uncertain. Between the trimmed V and J ends, which lost 7 bases and 1 base, there was a span of 10 bases. Germline V gives CDR1 MGHRA, CDR2 YSYEKL. CDR3 length equals 13 residues. For the CDR3, the DNA is TGCGCCAGCACCAATGGGAGGAACACTGAAGCTTTCTTT. Its translation is CASTNGRNTEAFF.

This clonotype was observed a few times. The gene calls are TRBV21-1 and TRBJ2-4; TRBD2, the table's D call, lacks a check against the DNA. TRBV21-1 is labeled a pseudogene. The length of the CDR3 is 16 residues. The chain's CDR3 is CAPRDSRGLAKNIQYF. The DNA of the CDR3 is TGTGCCCCCCGGGACTCAAGGGGACTAGCCAAAAACATTCAGTACTTC.

The gene calls are TRBV2 and TRBJ2-6; D is possibly TRBD1 (6 bases). CDR3 size: 17 residues. V gave up 6 bases and J gave up 0 bases, with 15 bases separating them. Per germline, CDR1 SNHLY and CDR2 FYNNEI. The CDR3 loop reads CASRYSLTGSGANVLTF. The DNA for the CDR3 is TGTGCCAGCAGGTACTCCTTGACAGGCTCTGGGGCCAACGTCCTGACTTTC.

The rearrangement links TRBV12-3 or TRBV12-4 to TRBJ2-2; possible D gene TRBD1, 5 bases. The ends were cut back, 7 bases at V and 5 bases at J, with 8 bases in the middle. The CDR3 has 12 amino acids. Here the CDR3 DNA reads TGTGCCAGCAAGGGGATGACCGGGGAGCTGTTTTTT. This translates into CASKGMTGELFF.

V usage is TRBV2 and J usage is TRBJ2-1; weak D call: TRBD2 (5 bases). Germline lookup yields CDR1 SNHLY and CDR2 FYNNEI. V shed 4 bases and J shed 2 bases, with 12 bases lying between them. This CDR3 region has 15 residues. The CDR3 here is CASSGREPAYNEQFF. Written as DNA, the CDR3 is TGTGCCAGCAGTGGAAGGGAGCCCGCCTACAATGAGCAGTTCTTC.